Each of the 15 T cell receptor beta chains below was sequenced from the same sample in a study of identical twins. TCRdb re-called the 5' RACE reads with MiXCR, one entry per CDR3 protein. The sample shows 690,000 or so distinct CDR3 sequences, around 8.3% of them seen only once. The sample also formed part of further work on yellow fever vaccine responses in identical twins.

Sequencing used PBMCs. These receptors all stem from a woman under 30 in good health.

The chain joins TRBV4-3 to TRBJ2-3, with 15 bases matching TRBD2. The length of the CDR3 is 18 residues. CDR1 and CDR2 (germline): LGHNA, YSLEER. Trimming cost V 1 base and J 5 bases; bases outside gene matches: 7. The CDR3 reads CASSQGVRGLAGGDTQYF. Written as DNA, the CDR3 is TGCGCCAGCAGCCAAGGTGTAAGGGGACTAGCGGGAGGAGATACGCAGTATTTT.

The gene calls are TRBV4-3 and TRBJ2-4; 11 bases line up with TRBD2. The junction had 3 bases not matched to a gene; V was cut back by 1 base and J by 4 bases. Per germline, CDR1 LGHNA and CDR2 YSLEER. The CDR3 is made up of 16 amino acids. The CDR3 bases are TGCGCCAGCAGCCAAGGCAGGACTAGCGGGAAAAACATTCAGTACTTC. Protein: CASSQGRTSGKNIQYF.

The CDR3: CASSVRNTGELFF. As DNA, the CDR3 is TGTGCCAGCAGCGTCCGAAACACCGGGGAGCTGTTTTTT. This chain joins TRBV9 and TRBJ2-2, with no clear D. CDR3 length: 13 amino acids. Germline-derived CDR1 and CDR2 are SGDLS and YYNGEE. Trimming cost V 2 bases and J 2 bases, with 4 bases left between them. The full variable domain, in which reference TRBV9 and TRBJ2-2 provide the parts outside the CDR3, is DSGVTQTPKHLITATGQRVTLRCSPRSGDLSVYWYQQSLDQGLQFLIQYYNGEERAKGNILERFSAQQFPDLHSELNLSSLELGDSALYFCASSVRNTGELFFGEGSRLTVL.

This clonotype was seen ten or more times. This chain links TRBV3-1 with TRBJ2-7; no clear D gene. This CDR3 contains 13 residues. In germline, CDR1 is LGHDT, CDR2 YNNKEL (reference sequence). Trimming removed 6 bases from V and 2 bases from J, with 11 bases in between. CDR3 amino acids: CASRERATYEQYF. The DNA for the CDR3 is TGTGCCAGCAGAGAACGAGCTACCTACGAGCAGTACTTC.

This clonotype was counted only a few times. J is TRBJ2-7 and V is TRBV28; TRBD1 agrees at 7 bases. Losses at the gene ends were 5 bases for V and 5 bases for J; bases not matched to a gene: 12. Germline V gene sequence: CDR1 MDHEN, CDR2 SYDVKM. CDR3 length equals 15 residues. The CDR3 region has the DNA TGTGCCAGCAGTCGACCAGACAGGGAGAACGACGAGCAGTACTTC. This sequence encodes CASSRPDRENDEQYF.

This clonotype was detected a few times. The V gene is TRBV5-1, the J gene TRBJ2-2; a weak D match, TRBD1 (5 bases). This CDR3 has 14 residues. Germline CDR1 is SGHRS and CDR2 is YFSETQ. The V and J ends lost 4 bases and 3 bases respectively, with 10 bases between them. The CDR3 nucleotides are TGCGCCAGCAGCCACGCCAGGGACACCGGGGAGCTGTTTTTT. This gives the protein CASSHARDTGELFF.

This clonotype has only a few counts. The V call is TRBV29-1, the J call TRBJ1-2, with a tentative D call TRBD1 (5 bases). Germline V gene sequence: CDR1 SQVTM, CDR2 ANQGSEA. The CDR3 runs 15 residues. Trimming removed 4 bases from V and 0 bases from J, with 15 bases in between. The chain's CDR3 is CSVGGPSRSNYGYTF. The DNA of the CDR3 is TGCAGCGTTGGGGGACCGTCTAGGTCTAACTATGGCTACACCTTC.

This sequence joins TRBV7-9 and TRBJ1-1; D gene uncertain. V shed 5 bases and J shed 0 bases, with 7 bases lying between them. The V gene's germline CDR1 is SEHNR and CDR2 FQNEAQ (reference sequence). This CDR3 is built from 13 residues. CDR3 residues: CASSIMMNTEAFF. Here the CDR3 DNA reads TGTGCCAGCAGCATCATGATGAACACTGAAGCTTTCTTT. Full variable domain (rest looked up from reference TRBV7-9 and TRBJ1-1): DTGVSQNPRHKITKRGQNVTFRCDPISEHNRLYWYRQTLGQGPEFLTYFQNEAQLEKSRLLSDRFSAERPKGSFSTLEIQRTEQGDSAMYLCASSIMMNTEAFFGQGTRLTVV.

This clonotype was observed at least ten times. This sequence joins TRBV29-1 and TRBJ2-5; D remains ambiguous. Between the trimmed V and J ends, which lost 5 bases and 4 bases, there was a span of 14 bases. The germline V gene encodes CDR1 SQVTM and CDR2 ANQGSEA. The CDR3 runs to 13 residues. CDR3 sequence: CSVQRNPRETQYF. The DNA of the CDR3 is TGCAGCGTTCAACGGAACCCACGAGAGACCCAGTACTTC.

This clonotype was detected ten times or more. The CDR3 region is CAISGDGGGETQYF. The DNA of the CDR3 is TGTGCCATCAGTGGGGACGGCGGTGGTGAGACCCAGTACTTC. The J gene is TRBJ2-5, the V gene TRBV10-3; either TRBD1 or TRBD2 may supply D (5 bases each). The germline V and J ends were trimmed by 4 bases and 5 bases, with 14 bases remaining between them. The CDR3 consists of 14 residues. Germline CDR1 ENHRY, CDR2 SYGVKD.

This chain links TRBV4-3 with TRBJ2-3, with 11 bases matching TRBD2. Trimming cost V 4 bases and J 1 base; bases outside gene matches: 10. Germline CDR1 and CDR2: LGHNA and YSLEER. The CDR3 has 18 residues. In nucleotides, the CDR3 is TGCGCCAGCAGCCCCCGAGCCGAGACTAGCGGGGGCACAGATACGCAGTATTTT. Translation gives CASSPRAETSGGTDTQYF.

V and J are TRBV10-3 and TRBJ2-1, with D possibly matching TRBD1 (5 bases). The CDR3 sequence is 19 residues long. Looked up from germline, CDR1 is ENHRY and CDR2 is SYGVKD. Trimming stripped 0 bases from V and 2 bases from J, with 20 bases between. The CDR3 bases are TGTGCCATCAGTGAGTCCCCAGGGTCGAGCGATTTGGCCTACAATGAGCAGTTCTTC. It encodes CAISESPGSSDLAYNEQFF.

The V call is TRBV3-1, the J call TRBJ2-7, with 8 positions matching TRBD1. Germline V gene data show CDR1 as LGHDT and CDR2 as YNNKEL (reference sequence). J lost 12 bases, V lost 3 bases, and 13 bases had no gene match. This CDR3 has 14 residues. The chain's CDR3 is CASSHPIAGTGRYF. The CDR3 coding sequence is TGTGCCAGCAGCCATCCCATAGCCGGGACAGGAAGGTACTTC.

Only a few counts were recorded for this clonotype. This rearrangement joins TRBV24-1 to TRBJ2-1; 10 nucleotides match TRBD2. Germline-derived CDR1 and CDR2 are KGHDR and SFDVKD. With 0 bases clipped from V and 8 bases from J, the junction kept 6 bases outside the gene matches. The CDR3 extends over 16 amino acids. The CDR3 nucleotides read TGTGCCACCAGTGATTTGTCTAGCGGGAGTATCGATGAGCAGTTCTTC. Translating gives CATSDLSSGSIDEQFF.

In this sample, this clonotype turned up a few times. This sequence joins TRBV30 and TRBJ1-1, with 7 bases matching TRBD1. The junction had 7 bases not matched to a gene; V was cut back by 2 bases and J by 10 bases. This CDR3 is built from 12 residues. In germline, CDR1 is GTSNPN, CDR2 SVGIG (reference sequence). The CDR3 loop is CAWSSTTGLAFF. DNA of the CDR3: TGTGCCTGGAGTTCTACGACAGGGCTAGCTTTCTTT. Using reference TRBV30 and TRBJ1-1 for the parts outside the CDR3, the full variable domain is SQTIHQWPATLVQPVGSPLSLECTVEGTSNPNLYWYRQAAGRGLQLLFYSVGIGQISSEVPQNLSASRPQDRQFILSSKKLLLSDSGFYLCAWSSTTGLAFFGQGTRLTVV.